These 20 T cell receptor beta chains came from one sample sequenced in a study of T cells in Graves' hyperthyroidism and ophthalmopathy. RNA transcripts were the template for amplifying TCR beta CDR3 regions. RT-PCR in the first round (using the HTBI primer set) targeted the TCR CDR3. TCRdb used MiXCR to reprocess the multiplex PCR reads, holding one entry per CDR3 protein. The sample yields hundreds of thousands of distinct CDR3 sequences, about 20% seen once. The sample taken for sequencing was blood. These receptors were taken from a man in his forties with Graves' ophthalmopathy.

Points on this clonotype: The junction and the germline gene differ at one end; a read error may be behind it. The chain is built from TRBV2 and TRBJ1-3; no reliable D call. CDR3 length: 16 amino acids. Germline V lookup: CDR1 SNHLY, CDR2 FYNNEI. The CDR3 DNA follows: TGTGCCAGCAGTGAATATCGAGCGTTTGGGCCTAACATCATATATTTT. Amino acids: CASSEYRAFGPNIIYF.

The chain joins TRBV30 to TRBJ2-7; D gene ambiguous. V gave up 0 bases and J gave up 1 base, with 4 bases separating them. The V gene's germline CDR1 is GTSNPN and CDR2 SVGIG (reference sequence). The CDR3 consists of 12 residues. The CDR3 sequence: CAWSVGSYEQYF. The DNA of the CDR3 is TGTGCCTGGAGTGTCGGTTCCTACGAGCAGTACTTC.

On this clonotype itself: The conserved final phenylalanine or tryptophan is absent from the CDR3, which likely points to a read error. The CDR3 DNA sequence: TGCGCCAGCACCTTAGGAGGACTAGCGGGAGTCGGAGAGACCCAGTACTCC. This gives the protein CASTLGGLAGVGETQYS. The genes are TRBV5-1 and TRBJ2-5; 13 nucleotides agree with TRBD2. The V gene end was trimmed by 6 bases and the J gene end by 4 bases; junction bases not matched to a gene: 12. Germline-derived CDR1 and CDR2 are SGHRS and YFSETQ. This CDR3 has 17 residues.

The chain couples TRBV30 to TRBJ2-2; 8 nucleotides line up with TRBD2. Unmatched junction bases numbered 3, after V lost 1 base and J lost 2 bases. Germline CDR1 and CDR2: GTSNPN and SVGIG (reference sequence). There are 15 residues in the CDR3. CDR3 nucleotide sequence: TGTGCCTGGAGTGGTCTAGCGGGTAACACCGGGGAGCTGTTTTTT. Its translation: CAWSGLAGNTGELFF.

On this clonotype itself: An end of the junction does not agree with germline; a read error may underlie this. The rearrangement links TRBV12-3 or TRBV12-4 to TRBJ1-1; TRBD1 matches at 9 bases. CDR3 size: 14 residues. CDR3 loop: CASSFGTGLTEALF. The CDR3 coding sequence is TGTGCCAGCAGTTTTGGGACAGGGCTCACTGAAGCTCTCTTT.

The chain recombines TRBV5-5 with TRBJ1-2; 7 bases agree with TRBD1. Trimming cost V 1 base and J 3 bases; bases outside gene matches: 12. The germline V gene encodes CDR1 SGHKS and CDR2 YYEKEE (reference sequence). CDR3 length equals 17 residues. CDR3 in DNA: TGTGCCAGCAGCTTGACAATACCCAGGGGGGGTGACTATGGCTACACCTTC. Its protein product is CASSLTIPRGGDYGYTF.

The chain recombines TRBV20-1 with TRBJ1-1; D is unresolved. The germline V and J ends were trimmed by 3 bases and 6 bases, with 5 bases remaining between them. Germline CDR1 DFQATT, CDR2 SNEGSKA (reference sequence). The CDR3 loop spans 10 amino acids. CDR3 amino acids: CSAREAEAFF. CDR3 in DNA: TGCAGTGCTAGGGAGGCTGAAGCTTTCTTT.

The rearrangement uses TRBV3-1 and TRBJ2-3, with D possibly being TRBD1 (5 bases). The germline gives CDR1 LGHDT, CDR2 YNNKEL (reference sequence). The CDR3 has 13 residues. V gave up 7 bases and J gave up 2 bases, with 10 bases separating them. CDR3 nucleotide sequence: TGTGCCAGCACCAGGGCCAACACAGATACGCAGTATTTT. This translates into CASTRANTDTQYF.

A few counts support this clonotype. The CDR3 DNA reads TGTGCCAGCAGCTTAGTGGTCGATCAAGCGCAGTATTTT. Translating it yields CASSLVVDQAQYF. The J gene is TRBJ2-3, the V gene TRBV11-2; D is unclear. V shed 1 base and J shed 10 bases, with 12 bases lying between them. This CDR3 has 13 residues. The V gene's germline CDR1 is SGHAT and CDR2 FQNNGV.

This chain uses TRBV7-8 with TRBJ1-2, with 7 bases matching TRBD1. V gave up 2 bases and J gave up 2 bases; unmatched junction bases: 11. The CDR3 contains 17 residues. Germline loops: CDR1 SGHVS, CDR2 FQNEAQ. The CDR3 sequence: CASSLSPRGGGNYGYTF. In DNA, the CDR3 is TGTGCCAGCAGCTTAAGCCCGCGGGGAGGGGGCAACTATGGCTACACCTTC.

This clonotype was observed many times. The V gene is TRBV4-1, the J gene TRBJ2-7, with a possible D match to TRBD1 (6 bases). Between the trimmed V and J ends, which lost 1 base and 2 bases, there was a span of 9 bases. Germline V lookup: CDR1 MGHRA, CDR2 YSYEKL. This CDR3 is 14 amino acids long. CDR3: CASSQVKGAYEQYF. CDR3 nucleotides: TGCGCCAGCAGCCAAGTGAAGGGGGCCTACGAGCAGTACTTC.

In this sample, this clonotype turned up a few times. The J gene is TRBJ1-1, the V gene TRBV10-3, with D perhaps matching TRBD1 (6 bases). Germline V CDR1 and CDR2: ENHRY, SYGVKD. Trimming took 9 bases from V and 8 from J, leaving 22 bases between them. The CDR3 runs 14 residues. CDR3 bases: TGTGCCATTTCCGACACCCAGGGGTATAGAGAAGCTTTCTTT. Residues: CAISDTQGYREAFF.

This clonotype was seen only a few times. The V gene is TRBV28, the J gene TRBJ1-5, with D maybe TRBD1 (5 bases). This CDR3 comprises 19 residues. The germline CDR1 and CDR2 sequences are MDHEN and SYDVKM. With 4 bases removed from V and 1 base from J, the gap between germline ends came to 23 bases. The CDR3 DNA is TGTGCCAGCAGTTCCCAACCCGGGACTCTCTCCATGAGCAATCAGCCCCAGCATTTT. Its translation is CASSSQPGTLSMSNQPQHF.

This clonotype has more than one count but fewer than ten. The chain has TRBV6-1 and TRBJ1-5; weak D call: TRBD1 (5 bases). Trimming shortened V by 3 bases and J by 1 base, and 10 bases separated the two germline ends. CDR1 is MNHNS, CDR2 SASEGT, per germline. The CDR3 loop spans 15 amino acids. The CDR3, as DNA: TGTGCCAGCAGTGAGTTTAAGGGGAGCAATCAGCCCCAGCATTTT. As protein: CASSEFKGSNQPQHF.

The chain joins TRBV7-9 to TRBJ2-1; 8 positions match TRBD2. CDR3 size: 14 residues. V was clipped by 1 base and J by 9 bases; unmatched bases: 5. CDR1 and CDR2 (germline): SEHNR, FQNEAQ (reference sequence). In DNA, the CDR3 is TGTGCCAGCAGCTTAGAGGTAGCGGGAAGTGAGCAGTTCTTC. It is translated as CASSLEVAGSEQFF.

This clonotype was seen a handful of times. This rearrangement joins TRBV5-1 to TRBJ2-2; tentatively, D is TRBD1 (6 bases). V gave up 0 bases and J gave up 7 bases, with 10 bases separating them. In germline, CDR1 is SGHRS, CDR2 YFSETQ. The CDR3 loop spans 14 amino acids. CDR3: CASSLDRVGGELFF. CDR3 sequence (DNA): TGCGCCAGCAGCTTGGACAGGGTCGGCGGGGAGCTGTTTTTT.

This chain joins TRBV4-3 and TRBJ2-7, with D uncertain. Trimming stripped 5 bases from V and 5 bases from J, with 16 bases between. This CDR3 is built from 14 residues. Germline V lookup: CDR1 LGHNA, CDR2 YSLEER. CDR3 DNA: TGCGCCAGCAGCTCGGTCGTTGAGTCGCACGAGCAGTACTTC. Protein product: CASSSVVESHEQYF.

The rearrangement uses TRBV7-8 and TRBJ1-3; 8 bases align to TRBD1. This CDR3 region has 17 residues. Germline assignment: CDR1 SGHVS and CDR2 FQNEAQ. The junction had 9 bases not matched to a gene; V was cut back by 5 bases and J by 0 bases. The CDR3 region has the DNA TGTGCCAGCAGCCTATACCTGGGACAGGCCTCTGGAAACACCATATATTTT. Translating gives CASSLYLGQASGNTIYF.

The rearrangement uses TRBV5-1 and TRBJ2-7; TRBD1 aligns across 8 bases. CDR3 length equals 14 residues. Per germline, CDR1 SGHRS and CDR2 YFSETQ. V was pared by 4 bases and J by 5 bases, with 8 bases of the junction left unmatched. CDR3 sequence (DNA): TGCGCCAGCAGCATCGGACAGGGTGTCCACGAGCAGTACTTC. This codes for CASSIGQGVHEQYF.

The V and J genes are TRBV18 and TRBJ2-7; D is undetermined. The CDR3 is 11 residues long. The germline CDR1 and CDR2 sequences are KGHSH and LQKENI. Trimming pared 6 bases from V and 5 bases from J, leaving 8 bases between. CDR3: CASSSKDEQYF. For the CDR3, the DNA is TGTGCCAGCTCGAGCAAGGACGAGCAGTACTTC.